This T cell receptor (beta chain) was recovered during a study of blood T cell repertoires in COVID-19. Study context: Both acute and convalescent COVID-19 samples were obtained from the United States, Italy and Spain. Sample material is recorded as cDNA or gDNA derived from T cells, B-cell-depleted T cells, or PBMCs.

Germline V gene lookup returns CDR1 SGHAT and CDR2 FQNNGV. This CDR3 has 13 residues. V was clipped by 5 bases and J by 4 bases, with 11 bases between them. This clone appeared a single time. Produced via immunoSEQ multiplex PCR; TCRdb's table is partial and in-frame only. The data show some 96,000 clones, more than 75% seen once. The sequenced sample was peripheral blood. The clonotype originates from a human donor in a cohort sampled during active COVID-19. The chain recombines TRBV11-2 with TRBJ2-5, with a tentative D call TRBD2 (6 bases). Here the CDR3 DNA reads TGTGCCAGCAGCCCGGGACTGGGAGAGACCCAGTACTTC. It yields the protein CASSPGLGETQYF.